What follows is one T cell receptor beta chain and its context. Its target is unknown. In the authors' workflow: Out-of-frame sequences were removed, leaving 2 million to 2.5 million distinct TCRbeta sequences. Data came from immunoSEQ multiplex PCR; TCRdb stores just in-frame clones and leaves some out. V, J and clone size reflect that table, while D and trimming were determined from the DNA. The sample yields over 40,000 clones, approximately 84% seen once. The sample is drawn from a study of memory CD4+ T cells and cytomegalovirus serostatus. Study-level results: Suggested: most of the CMV-linked TCR signature lies in CD4+ memory cells. Median bootstrapped AUC for CMV status was about 0.95 originally, less than 0.93 US-trained. Each of 65 to 75 CMV-associated TCRbeta sequences occurred in one to five individuals.

Single viable CD3+CD4+CD8-CD45RO+ cells were sorted as the memory CD4+ T cells. This clonotype was sampled from an adult in good health and CMV-seronegative. Sequencing used memory CD4+ T cells from blood.

CDR3 sequence (DNA): TGTGCCAGCAGCTTAGCGTCGAAACTAGCGAACGAGCAGTACTTC. Protein sequence: CASSLASKLANEQYF. The chain links TRBV7-2 to TRBJ2-7; 7 bases are shared with TRBD2. CDR1 is SGHTA, CDR2 FQGNSA, per germline. This CDR3 contains 15 residues. V trimming: 0 bases; J trimming: 5 bases; junction bases outside the gene matches: 7.